This TCR beta chain originates from a study of Graves' ophthalmopathy and Graves' hyperthyroidism. Study summary: The term stable hyperthyroidism indicated an absence of ophthalmopathy within 18 months of follow-up. General study points: A model of 13 signatures distinguished ophthalmopathy from stable hyperthyroidism at under 90% sensitivity and nearly 83% specificity.

Amplification from RNA transcripts yielded the TCR beta CDR3 regions. RT-PCR with HTBI primers came first, then second-round multiplex PCR. TCRdb ran MiXCR on the multiplex PCR reads and lists one entry per CDR3 protein. Found here are around 1,200,000 distinct CDR3 sequences, 36% of them singletons; the top ten hold 11%. Concerning this clonotype: Its antigen is unknown.

The junction had 3 bases not matched to a gene; V was cut back by 7 bases and J by 4 bases. Germline-derived CDR1 and CDR2 are ENHRY and SYGVKD. CDR3 length: 13 residues. No donor had other autoimmune disease, uncontrolled infection, pregnancy or lactation. This sequence joins TRBV10-3 and TRBJ2-7; 11 nucleotides agree with TRBD2. The sample consisted of peripheral blood or thyroid tissue (not recorded which). The clonotype originates from an adult man with Graves' hyperthyroidism. For the CDR3, the DNA is TGTGCCATCAAGACTAGCGGGGTGTACGAGCAGTACTTC. As protein: CAIKTSGVYEQYF.